These T cell receptor beta chains were read from a single sample in a study of T cells after yellow fever vaccination. TCRdb called the 5' RACE reads again in MiXCR, with one record for every CDR3 protein. The data show about 57,000 distinct CDR3 sequences, about 7.8% seen once. Material: CD8+ T cells sorted from PBMCs, obtained 15 days after the yellow fever booster vaccination. All receptors derive from a man younger than 45 who received the YFV17D yellow fever vaccine. Each CDR3 is given with its conserved first and last residue. A D gene is named only where the DNA matches it firmly. Where a row states a size, it is once, few, many or the class of an expanded clone; other rows omit it.

TGTGCCAGCAGCCCGGGGGTTATTGAGTACGAGCAGTACTTC	CASSPGVIEYEQYF	TRBJ2-7	TRBV7-8	many	.	14
TGTGCCTGGGTTAGCAGCACCGGGGAGCTGTTTTTT	CAWVSSTGELFF	TRBJ2-2	TRBV30	many	.	12
TGCAGCGTTGTCAGGGGTGAAAAACTGTTTTTT	CSVVRGEKLFF	TRBJ1-4	TRBV29-1	few	.	11
TGTGCCAGCAGCTTAGCTGACTACGAGCAGTACTTC	CASSLADYEQYF	TRBJ2-7	TRBV11-2	many	.	12
TGTGCCAGCAGCGTCACCGGGACAGGGAGCACCGGGGAGCTGTTTTTT	CASSVTGTGSTGELFF	TRBJ2-2	TRBV2	many	TRBD1	16
TGCGCCAGCAGCCAAGAACTAATGTTGCGGAAGAGGGGCACAGATACGCAGTATTTT	CASSQELMLRKRGTDTQYF	TRBJ2-3	TRBV4-3	many	.	19
TGCAGTGCTAGATTACAGTGGTCCAATCAGCCCCAGCATTTT	CSARLQWSNQPQHF	TRBJ1-5	TRBV20-1	many	.	14
TGTGCCAGCAGCATTGGGACTAGCGGACGGGATGAGCAGTTCTTC	CASSIGTSGRDEQFF	TRBJ2-1	TRBV5-5	many	TRBD2	15
TGTGCCAGCAGCGTCCTACAGGGTAATGAGCAGTTCTTC	CASSVLQGNEQFF	TRBJ2-1	TRBV12-3/TRBV12-4	many	.	13
TGTGCCAGCAGCCTATTAGCGGCCGCACCAGATACGCAGTATTTT	CASSLLAAAPDTQYF	TRBJ2-3	TRBV7-2	few	.	15
TGTGCCAGCAGCTTAGAGGGGCGGTCTGGGGCCAACGTCCTGACTTTC	CASSLEGRSGANVLTF	TRBJ2-6	TRBV13	.	.	16
TGTGCCAGTAGTATGGGCCCTGATGGTGCCGGGGAGCTGTTTTTT	CASSMGPDGAGELFF	TRBJ2-2	TRBV19	many	.	15
TGTGCCAGCAGCTTCAGGGGTTCCGGGGAGCTGTTTTTT	CASSFRGSGELFF	TRBJ2-2	TRBV7-9	few	.	13
TGTGCCAGCACGGCGGGAGAGATAGATACGCAGTATTTT	CASTAGEIDTQYF	TRBJ2-3	TRBV28	.	TRBD2	13
TGTGCCAGCAGCGTAGGGCAGGAGGGGACTACCGATTCCTACGAGCAGTACTTC	CASSVGQEGTTDSYEQYF	TRBJ2-7	TRBV9	many	TRBD2	18
TGTGCCAGCAGTTACGCCGGCCCTATCAAGACTGCGCAGTACTTC	CASSYAGPIKTAQYF	TRBJ2-7	TRBV6-2/TRBV6-3	many	.	15
TGTGCCAGCAGCCTTACTCTCGGTCCAGGCTACGAGCAGTACTTC	CASSLTLGPGYEQYF	TRBJ2-7	TRBV7-2	many	.	15
TGTGCCAGCAGTTACGGACGAGGGTTTTACGAGCAGTACTTC	CASSYGRGFYEQYF	TRBJ2-7	TRBV6-5	.	.	14
TGTGCCAGCAGCGTCGAGGAGCGGGCTGGCTACACCTTC	CASSVEERAGYTF	TRBJ1-2	TRBV11-2	many	.	13
TGTGCCAGCAGCTTGGGTTTCTTAGCTTTCTTT	CASSLGFLAFF	TRBJ1-1	TRBV5-5	many	.	11
TGTGCCTGGAGTGTGGGCCAGGGGGTCTACGAGCAGTACTTC	CAWSVGQGVYEQYF	TRBJ2-7	TRBV30	few	TRBD1	14
TGTGCCAGCAGCCAAGACCCCGTACGGTCCCGCACAGATACGCAGTATTTT	CASSQDPVRSRTDTQYF	TRBJ2-3	TRBV3-1	many	.	17
TGTGCCAGCAGCTTGGTGCTGGACGGCAGGTGGACCCAGTACTTC	CASSLVLDGRWTQYF	TRBJ2-5	TRBV5-6	many	.	15
TGTGCCAGCAGCCGTATGGGGGGCACAGATACGCAGTATTTT	CASSRMGGTDTQYF	TRBJ2-3	TRBV7-2	many	.	14
TGTGCCAGCAATCAGGGCCCCCCTGGCTACACCTTC	CASNQGPPGYTF	TRBJ1-2	TRBV28	.	.	12
TGCAGTGCTAGAGAAGACAGGGCTCTGGGCTATGGCTACACCTTC	CSAREDRALGYGYTF	TRBJ1-2	TRBV20-1	many	TRBD1	15
TGTGCCAGCAGTTACTCAGTTGGTTCGGGCGATACGCAGTATTTT	CASSYSVGSGDTQYF	TRBJ2-3	TRBV6-5	many	.	15
TGCAGCGTTGTGGGGCACATGGGGACGTACGAGCAGTACTTC	CSVVGHMGTYEQYF	TRBJ2-7	TRBV29-1	many	.	14
TGCGCCAGCAGCTTGTCCCCCTTCGCCAAAAACATTCAGTACTTC	CASSLSPFAKNIQYF	TRBJ2-4	TRBV5-1	many	.	15
TGTGCCAGCAGCGATGGGGACGGGAAGGCCTACGAGCAGTACTTC	CASSDGDGKAYEQYF	TRBJ2-7	TRBV7-2	many	.	15
TGCAGCGTTGAACAGACGGGACTTATACACGATGAGCAGTTCTTC	CSVEQTGLIHDEQFF	TRBJ2-1	TRBV29-1	many	.	15
TGCAGTGCCAGGTATCGATCGGACGCCTCCTACGAGCAGTACTTC	CSARYRSDASYEQYF	TRBJ2-7	TRBV20-1	many	.	15
TGCAGTGCTAGCACTCGATTACTAGCGGGAGATCGAGAGCAGTTCTTC	CSASTRLLAGDREQFF	TRBJ2-1	TRBV20-1	many	TRBD2	16
TGCGCCAGCAGCCAACACTTGGATGGGGAAAAACTGTTTTTT	CASSQHLDGEKLFF	TRBJ1-4	TRBV5-1	many	.	14
TGTGCCAGCGGACCGAAGACGGGAAATGAGCAGTTCTTC	CASGPKTGNEQFF	TRBJ2-1	TRBV11-3	many	.	13
TGTGCCAGCAGTTTACTTCTGGGGCCCTACAATGAGCAGTTCTTC	CASSLLLGPYNEQFF	TRBJ2-1	TRBV28	many	.	15
TGTGCCAGCAGCGGGACTAGCGGGAGGGCCTACAATGAGCAGTTCTTC	CASSGTSGRAYNEQFF	TRBJ2-1	TRBV12-3/TRBV12-4	many	TRBD2	16
TGTGCCAGTAGTACCGCCCTTCACTACGAGCAGTACTTC	CASSTALHYEQYF	TRBJ2-7	TRBV19	.	.	13
TGTGCCAGCAACCCGGGAGTCACCGTGGAGACCCAGTACTTC	CASNPGVTVETQYF	TRBJ2-5	TRBV28	few	.	14
TGTGCCAGCAGTTACCAAGGGACAGGGATCACAGATACGCAGTATTTT	CASSYQGTGITDTQYF	TRBJ2-3	TRBV6-5	many	TRBD1	16
TGCGCCAGCAGCTTGGCTGCCCAGGGATCCTACAATGAGCAGTTCTTC	CASSLAAQGSYNEQFF	TRBJ2-1	TRBV5-1	many	.	16
TGTGCCAGCAGCGGCGGGACAGTGGATCCCTACGAGCAGTACTTC	CASSGGTVDPYEQYF	TRBJ2-7	TRBV7-6	many	.	15
TGTGCCAGCAGCGTAGAAGGCGGCGGGGAGCTGTTTTTT	CASSVEGGGELFF	TRBJ2-2	TRBV9	many	.	13
TGTGCCAGCAGTGCCAACACAGATACGCAGTATTTT	CASSANTDTQYF	TRBJ2-3	TRBV27	many	.	12
TGTGCCAGCAGCTTAGGACGGCCCGGGGCCCAGTACTTC	CASSLGRPGAQYF	TRBJ2-5	TRBV11-2	many	.	13